These 23 T cell receptor beta chains were all obtained from the same sample, sequenced in a study of molecular identifiers for immune sequencing clone quantification. TCRdb reprocessed the PCR reads with MiXCR, giving one entry per CDR3 protein. The sample has about 640,000 distinct CDR3 sequences, just under 20% seen once; the top ten hold around 0.86%. Sequencing was carried out using naive CD8+ T cells from blood, with Jurkat cell RNA spiked in. Subset of the sample: FACS-sorted CD8+CD4-CCR7+CD45RA+ naive T cells. These receptors were collected from a human donor in good health. Some libraries in this study had Jurkat cell RNA spiked in.

This clonotype has a count of ten or more. This chain uses TRBV3-1 with TRBJ2-5; 10 nucleotides match TRBD2. From germline, CDR1 is LGHDT and CDR2 YNNKEL (reference sequence). V gave up 5 bases and J gave up 1 base; unmatched junction bases: 7. CDR3 length: 16 residues. The CDR3 is CASSGSSGGPQETQYF. The CDR3 DNA is TGTGCCAGCAGCGGGTCTAGCGGGGGCCCCCAAGAGACCCAGTACTTC.

This clonotype turned up a few times. The junction and the germline gene differ at one end; a read error may be behind it. The chain uses TRBV4-1 and TRBJ2-7; TRBD2 aligns across 10 bases. CDR1 and CDR2 (germline): MGHRA, YSYEKL. The length of the CDR3 is 16 residues. In nucleotides, the CDR3 is TGCGCCGGCAGCCCGGGTACTAGCGGGGCGACCTACGAGCAGTACTTC. Translated, it gives CAGSPGTSGATYEQYF.

This clonotype was observed a handful of times. The CDR3 coding sequence is TGTGCCAGTAGTATTCACGAAGCTAACACTGAAGCTTTCTTT. This sequence encodes CASSIHEANTEAFF. The gene calls are TRBV19 and TRBJ1-1; D gene uncertain. Looked up from germline, CDR1 is LNHDA and CDR2 is SQIVND (reference sequence). The CDR3 has 14 amino acids. The V end was cut by 3 bases, the J end by 2 bases, with 10 bases between.

The table lists this clonotype with many counts. The rearrangement joins TRBV7-9 to TRBJ2-5, with a possible D match to TRBD1 (5 bases). Deletions cut 5 bases from V and 4 bases from J, with 17 bases between. The CDR3 runs 15 residues. Germline CDR1 is SEHNR and CDR2 is FQNEAQ (reference sequence). The CDR3 region has the DNA TGTGCCAGCAGCCTAACAGGTTCCTCGGGAGAGACCCAGTACTTC. Translated, it gives CASSLTGSSGETQYF.

A note on this clonotype: A much larger clonotype is one base distant, so this may be a read error. The gene calls are TRBV27 and TRBJ1-6; D may be TRBD1 (6 bases). CDR3 size: 15 residues. From germline, CDR1 is MNHEY and CDR2 SMNVEV (reference sequence). CDR3 bases: TGTGCCAGCGGTTTATCCAGGGGCCCCAGTTCACCCCTCCACTTT. Translated: CASGLSRGPSSPLHF.

This clonotype was counted only a few times. The junction does not match germline at one end; this may be a read error. This chain joins TRBV5-3 and TRBJ2-7; D may be TRBD2 (6 bases). TRBV5-3 is given ORF status, its function remaining uncertain. This CDR3 has 15 amino acids. This chain's CDR3 is CASSSEPEGFSRQYF. Written as DNA, the CDR3 is TGTGCCAGCAGCTCCGAGCCGGAGGGCTTTTCCCGGCAGTACTTC.

Concerning this clonotype: Given a much more abundant clone one base away, this may be a read error. The chain combines TRBV27 with TRBJ1-1; D is undetermined. The CDR3 runs to 12 residues. Germline CDR1 and CDR2: MNHEY and SMNVEV (reference sequence). DNA of the CDR3: TGTGCCAGCAGGAACTCGAACACTGAAGCTTCCTTT. Translated, it gives CASRNSNTEASF.

This clonotype was seen repeatedly, ten times or more. The rearrangement uses TRBV12-3 or TRBV12-4 and TRBJ1-6; D is uncertain. The CDR3 extends over 13 amino acids. The ends were cut back, 3 bases at V and 5 bases at J, with 5 bases in the middle. The CDR3 here is CASSFGHNSPLHF. In nucleotides, the CDR3 is TGTGCCAGCAGTTTTGGCCATAATTCACCCCTCCACTTT.

In this sample, this clonotype turned up many times. The rearrangement joins TRBV28 to TRBJ2-7, with D possibly being TRBD2 (5 bases). CDR1 MDHEN and CDR2 SYDVKM come from the germline V gene. Trimming removed 6 bases at V and 2 bases at J, with 11 bases between. The CDR3 runs to 13 residues. In nucleotides, the CDR3 is TGTGCCAGCAGGTCCTACGGGACCTACGAGCAGTACTTC. This encodes CASRSYGTYEQYF.

This clonotype was found many times. The chain carries TRBV6-2 or TRBV6-3 and TRBJ1-1, with D unresolved. Germline assignment: CDR1 MNHEY and CDR2 SVGEGT. Deletions cut 7 bases from V and 0 bases from J, with 15 bases between. The CDR3 runs to 15 residues. As DNA, the CDR3 is TGTGCCAGCAAGTATTGGGCGGCCTTGAACACTGAAGCTTTCTTT. This translates into CASKYWAALNTEAFF.

In its sample, this clonotype was seen many times. This rearrangement joins TRBV6-5 to TRBJ2-7; D is perhaps TRBD1 or TRBD2 (6 bases each). Trimming stripped 0 bases from V and 6 bases from J, with 15 bases between. The CDR3 covers 15 residues. CDR1 is MNHEY and CDR2 is SVGAGI in the germline V gene. As DNA, the CDR3 is TGTGCCAGCAGTTACTCGCTTGGTCCGGGGGCCGAGCAGTACTTC. Translation gives CASSYSLGPGAEQYF.

The CDR3 protein is CASSLSNLVGYGYTF. CDR3 nucleotides: TGTGCCAGCAGTTTATCGAATCTGGTGGGTTATGGCTACACCTTC. V gene TRBV27 combines with J gene TRBJ1-2, with D hard to call. The V end was cut by 0 bases, the J end by 5 bases, with 13 bases between. CDR1 is MNHEY and CDR2 is SMNVEV in the germline V gene (reference sequence). This CDR3 has 15 amino acids.

This clonotype was picked up one time. A read error may explain this, as a much larger clone is one base away. The chain links TRBV7-2 to TRBJ2-7; TRBD2 matches 14 bases. Germline V gives CDR1 SGHTA, CDR2 FQGNSA. This CDR3 is built from 17 residues. Written as DNA, the CDR3 is TGTGCCAACAGCCTGCAGGGACTAGCGGGAGCCACCTACGAGCAGTACTTC. Amino acid sequence: CANSLQGLAGATYEQYF.

V and J are TRBV6-2 or TRBV6-3 and TRBJ2-3; D gene uncertain. This CDR3 spans 15 amino acids. V lost 1 base to trimming and J lost 3 bases, with 11 bases between them. CDR1 and CDR2 from the germline V gene are MNHEY and SVGEGT. The CDR3 nucleotides read TGTGCCAGCAGTTACTTGGCAGAGTTGACAGATACGCAGTATTTT. Protein sequence: CASSYLAELTDTQYF.

This clonotype came up a few times. The chain joins TRBV4-1 to TRBJ2-1; 11 bases align to TRBD2. The length of the CDR3 is 18 residues. Germline CDR1 reads MGHRA; CDR2 reads YSYEKL. After removal of 1 base from V and 7 bases from J, the junction contained 12 bases not matched to a gene. This CDR3 is CASSQVWSIAGGGNEQFF. In DNA form, the CDR3 reads TGCGCCAGCAGCCAAGTTTGGAGTATAGCGGGAGGGGGTAATGAGCAGTTCTTC.

This clonotype was seen repeatedly, ten times or more. This sequence joins TRBV9 and TRBJ1-4; a possible D gene is TRBD1 (6 bases). The CDR3 sequence is 15 residues long. Germline assignment: CDR1 SGDLS and CDR2 YYNGEE. Trimming took 4 bases from V and 7 from J, leaving 17 bases between them. In DNA, the CDR3 is TGTGCCAGCAGCCCAGAGGGGGATTCGGGTGAAAAACTGTTTTTT. This translates into CASSPEGDSGEKLFF.

J is TRBJ2-3 and V is TRBV7-6, with 9 bases fitting TRBD2. Trimming removed 5 bases from V and 4 bases from J; junction bases left unmatched: 13. This CDR3 region has 17 residues. Germline V gene data show CDR1 as SGHVS and CDR2 as FNYEAQ. The CDR3 here is CASSPGGPAGGPDTQYF. In nucleotides, the CDR3 is TGTGCCAGCAGCCCCGGGGGGCCAGCGGGGGGTCCAGATACGCAGTATTTT.

This clonotype has a handful of counts. The chain links TRBV20-1 to TRBJ2-1; no clear D gene. The germline CDR1 and CDR2 sequences are DFQATT and SNEGSKA (reference sequence). V lost 6 bases and J lost 0, with 9 bases in between. CDR3 size: 13 residues. The CDR3 DNA reads TGCAGTGCGCCGTACAGCTCCTACAATGAGCAGTTCTTC. Translation: CSAPYSSYNEQFF.

This clonotype showed up many times. The chain carries TRBV4-1 and TRBJ1-4; perhaps TRBD1 as D (5 bases). With 6 bases removed from V and 6 bases from J, the gap between germline ends came to 14 bases. The V gene's germline CDR1 is MGHRA and CDR2 YSYEKL. The CDR3 consists of 14 residues. In DNA form, the CDR3 reads TGCGCCAGCAGTCTTAGGACGGGGGATGAAAAACTGTTTTTT. Translating gives CASSLRTGDEKLFF.

This clonotype was seen ten or more times. The rearrangement uses TRBV30 and TRBJ1-3; the D is unclear. This CDR3 comprises 11 residues. Looked up from germline, CDR1 is GTSNPN and CDR2 is SVGIG (reference sequence). Trimming removed 2 bases from V and 3 bases from J, with 2 bases in between. For the CDR3, the DNA is TGTGCCTGGAGTTATGGAAACACCATATATTTT. The encoded protein is CAWSYGNTIYF.

This clonotype showed up just a few times. The genes are TRBV4-1 and TRBJ1-5, with D possibly TRBD1 on 6 matching bases. CDR1 and CDR2 from the germline V gene are MGHRA and YSYEKL. Trimming removed 2 bases from V and 0 bases from J, with 14 bases in between. This CDR3 region has 17 residues. The CDR3 is CASSQRFGQISNQPQHF. The CDR3 coding sequence is TGCGCCAGCAGCCAACGCTTCGGACAGATTAGCAATCAGCCCCAGCATTTT.

Many counts were recorded for this clonotype. The rearrangement links TRBV11-2 to TRBJ2-5; 9 bases map to TRBD1. This CDR3 has 17 residues. Losses at the gene ends were 0 bases for V and 2 bases for J; bases not matched to a gene: 7. The germline CDR1 and CDR2 sequences are SGHAT and FQNNGV. CDR3 protein: CASSLDWTGDRQETQYF. DNA of the CDR3: TGTGCCAGCAGCTTAGATTGGACAGGGGATCGGCAAGAGACCCAGTACTTC.

Only a few counts were recorded for this clonotype. The chain employs TRBV3-1 and TRBJ2-2; unclear D gene. Germline CDR1 LGHDT, CDR2 YNNKEL (reference sequence). V gave up 4 bases and J gave up 6 bases, with 9 bases separating them. This CDR3 has 13 amino acids. The CDR3 loop is CASSLNGAGELFF. In DNA, the CDR3 is TGTGCCAGCAGCCTCAATGGGGCCGGGGAGCTGTTTTTT.